These 13 T cell receptor beta chains share one sample of origin, sequenced in a study of vaccination and CD4 T cells after COVID-19. Treatment denoted: roughly 10-day PBMC culture with coronavirus spike peptide pools or control peptides (ViraFEST assay). Their antigen targets remain unknown. Cultured CD4+ T cells had their DNA profiled by the Oncomine TCR Beta short-read assay. One entry per CDR3 protein, called by TCRdb with MiXCR from the PCR reads. The data contain about 14,000 distinct CDR3 sequences, 48% of them singletons. The specimen sequenced was CD4+ T cells from blood, cultured in vitro. These receptors originate from a human donor who had recovered from COVID-19.

The rearrangement links TRBV18 to TRBJ1-1; TRBD1 aligns across 9 bases. The germline V gene encodes CDR1 KGHSH and CDR2 LQKENI. J was trimmed by 4 bases and V by 4 bases; bases with no gene match: 7. This CDR3 region has 15 residues. The CDR3 coding sequence is TGTGCCAGCTCACACAAGGGGACAGGGATCACTGAAGCTTTCTTT. Encoded protein: CASSHKGTGITEAFF.

This rearrangement joins TRBV5-1 to TRBJ2-7; TRBD1 aligns across 9 bases. Germline CDR1 reads SGHRS; CDR2 reads YFSETQ. With 0 bases clipped from V and 3 bases from J, the junction kept 10 bases outside the gene matches. This CDR3 has 17 residues. CDR3 sequence (DNA): TGCGCCAGCAGCTTGGGATCCGGGACAGGGACTGTCTACGAGCAGTACTTC. This gives the protein CASSLGSGTGTVYEQYF.

The chain couples TRBV2 to TRBJ1-5, with unresolved D. Germline lookup yields CDR1 SNHLY and CDR2 FYNNEI. With 7 bases removed from V and 10 bases from J, the gap between germline ends came to 23 bases. There are 15 residues in the CDR3. The DNA for the CDR3 is TGTGCCAGCAAAAAGGCGGGGTCCTCGTGGCACCCCCAGCATTTT. It specifies CASKKAGSSWHPQHF.

This chain uses TRBV2 with TRBJ1-5; weak D call: TRBD1 (5 bases). V lost 7 bases, J lost 7 bases, and 17 bases lay in between. From germline, CDR1 is SNHLY and CDR2 FYNNEI. The CDR3 contains 14 residues. CDR3 amino acids: CASMVTPGRQPQHF. In DNA, the CDR3 is TGTGCCAGCATGGTAACTCCGGGACGACAGCCCCAGCATTTT.

This chain links TRBV21-1 with TRBJ2-2; the table's TRBD1 call for D was not verified on the DNA. TRBV21-1 counts as a pseudogene. The CDR3 consists of 16 residues. The CDR3 protein is CASRPDRETLTGELFF. The DNA for the CDR3 is TGTGCCAGCAGACCGGACAGGGAGACCCTCACCGGGGAGCTGTTTTTT.

This clonotype was seen only a few times. This rearrangement joins TRBV6-2 or TRBV6-3 to TRBJ2-3; either TRBD1 or TRBD2 may fit D (5 bases each). In germline, CDR1 is MNHEY, CDR2 SVGEGT. The CDR3 loop spans 15 amino acids. Between the trimmed V and J ends, which lost 8 bases and 6 bases, there was a span of 21 bases. The CDR3, as DNA: TGTGCCAGCTATCGACCCGGGACCGCTCCCGATACGCAGTATTTT. The encoded protein is CASYRPGTAPDTQYF.

This sequence joins TRBV5-6 and TRBJ1-1, with 7 bases identical to TRBD1. With V trimmed by 6 bases and J by 10 bases, 12 bases remained unmatched. CDR3 length: 13 amino acids. Germline V gene sequence: CDR1 SGHDT, CDR2 YYEEEE. The CDR3, as DNA: TGTGCCAGCACCTTAAGGGGGCTTATTGGAGCTTTCTTT. Amino acid sequence: CASTLRGLIGAFF.

A few counts support this clonotype. The chain has TRBV15 and TRBJ2-7; 14 bases are shared with TRBD2. CDR3 length: 18 residues. V gave up 2 bases and J gave up 3 bases; unmatched junction bases: 9. The germline V gene has CDR1 LNHNV and CDR2 YYDKDF (reference sequence). The CDR3 reads CATSRHRGTSGRFYEQYF. The DNA of the CDR3 is TGTGCCACCAGCAGACACAGGGGGACTAGCGGGAGATTCTACGAGCAGTACTTC.

V and J are TRBV6-5 and TRBJ2-7; tentatively, D is TRBD1 or TRBD2 (6 bases each). CDR1 and CDR2 from the germline V gene are MNHEY and SVGAGI. This CDR3 is 15 amino acids long. V lost 0 bases, J lost 3 bases, and 12 bases lay in between. CDR3 nucleotides: TGTGCCAGCAGTTACTCGGGGGGCGACCTCTACGAGCAGTACTTC. Its protein is CASSYSGGDLYEQYF.

This sequence joins TRBV20-1 and TRBJ2-3, with D unresolved. V dropped 0 bases and J dropped 1 base, with 2 bases sitting between them. Looked up from germline, CDR1 is DFQATT and CDR2 is SNEGSKA (reference sequence). CDR3 length: 12 residues. CDR3 DNA sequence: TGCAGTGCTAGAGAGGGCACAGATACGCAGTATTTT. It yields the protein CSAREGTDTQYF.

The V and J genes are TRBV11-2 and TRBJ2-3; D remains unclear. The CDR3 runs 13 residues. Germline CDR1 reads SGHAT; CDR2 reads FQNNGV. The V end was cut by 0 bases, the J end by 4 bases, with 5 bases between. The CDR3 sequence is CASSLDPADTQYF. CDR3 in DNA: TGTGCCAGCAGCTTAGATCCAGCAGATACGCAGTATTTT.

The J gene is TRBJ2-7, the V gene TRBV27; TRBD2 agrees at 9 bases. The CDR3 length is 16 residues. CDR1 MNHEY and CDR2 SMNVEV come from the germline V gene (reference sequence). V was pared by 2 bases and J by 2 bases, with 7 bases of the junction left unmatched. CDR3 DNA sequence: TGTGCCAGCAGTTTAGGACTAGCGAGTATGACCTACGAGCAGTACTTC. Residues: CASSLGLASMTYEQYF.

This chain joins TRBV7-2 and TRBJ2-7, with D possibly TRBD2 on 7 matching bases. The CDR3 is 16 amino acids. The V gene's germline CDR1 is SGHTA and CDR2 FQGNSA. V lost 3 bases to trimming and J lost 1 base, with 16 bases between them. In nucleotides, the CDR3 is TGTGCCAGCAGCTTGGGGGCTGCGGGAGTGTCCTACGAGCAGTACTTC. It translates to CASSLGAAGVSYEQYF.